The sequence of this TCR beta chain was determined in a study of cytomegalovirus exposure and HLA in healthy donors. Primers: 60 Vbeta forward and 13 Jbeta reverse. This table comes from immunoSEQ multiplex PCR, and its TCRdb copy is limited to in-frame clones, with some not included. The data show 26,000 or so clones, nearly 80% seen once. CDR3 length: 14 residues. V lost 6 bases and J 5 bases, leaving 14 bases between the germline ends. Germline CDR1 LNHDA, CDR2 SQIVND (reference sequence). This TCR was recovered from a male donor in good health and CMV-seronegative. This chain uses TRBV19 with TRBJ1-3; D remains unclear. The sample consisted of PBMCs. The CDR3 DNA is TGTGCCAGTAGCCGCAGCCTAGAGCGAAACACCATATATTTT. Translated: CASSRSLERNTIYF. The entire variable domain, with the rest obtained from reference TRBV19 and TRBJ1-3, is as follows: DGGITQSPKYLFRKEGQNVTLSCEQNLNHDAMYWYRQDPGQGLRLIYYSQIVNDFQKGDIAEGYSVSREKKESFPLTVTSAQKNPTAFYLCASSRSLERNTIYFGEGSWLTVV.